This TCR beta chain was recorded in a study of graft-versus-host responses after intestinal transplantation. As concerns this clone: Its target is unknown.

Germline-derived CDR1 and CDR2 are MNHEY and SVGAGI. The CDR3 is 15 amino acids. Losses at the gene ends were 5 bases for V and 1 base for J; bases not matched to a gene: 7. Method: immunoSEQ multiplex PCR; TCRdb's copy keeps in-frame clones and lacks some. The sample lists about 82,000 clones, 91% occurring once. Sequencing was performed on unstimulated CD4+ T cells sorted from spleen or lymph node cells, taken before intestinal transplant. The receptor was derived from a human donor who received an intestinal transplant. The chain uses TRBV6-5 and TRBJ2-5, with 7 bases identical to TRBD2. The DNA for the CDR3 is TGTGCCAGCAGTGTCCAGCGGGGCCCCCAAGAGACCCAGTACTTC. Translating it yields CASSVQRGPQETQYF.